The clone carrying this T cell receptor (beta chain) was detected a few times. Its target is not known. Germline CDR1 and CDR2: MNHEY and SMNVEV (reference sequence). The length of the CDR3 is 15 residues. Trimming shortened V by 2 bases and J by 1 base, and 11 bases separated the two germline ends. This sample was included in a study of T cell responses to AZD1222 COVID-19 vaccine. Some clones are missing from TCRdb's copy, which holds only in-frame ones; the method was immunoSEQ multiplex PCR. The profile shows 250,000 or so clones, over 90% of them singletons. General study points: Within unmutated variant regions lay the reported targets of nearly half of spike-specific TCRs. Distributed over spike, vaccine-associated CD4 TCRs predominated at 160-218 and 743-854.

Here the sequenced sample was peripheral blood, taken on day 0 of AZD1222 vaccination. The TCR sequence derives from an adult in good health. The V call is TRBV27, the J call TRBJ1-1; D not certain. DNA of the CDR3: TGTGCCAGCAGTTTAGACCGGCTCACGAACACTGAAGCTTTCTTT. The encoded protein is CASSLDRLTNTEAFF.